This is a list of T cell receptor beta chains from one sample in a study of shared clonotypes between healthy human individuals. Data came from immunoSEQ multiplex PCR; TCRdb stores just in-frame clones and leaves some out. The table records 2 million to 2.5 million clones, over 90% of them present only once. The sequenced material came from naive CD4+ T cells from PBMCs. Receptors were obtained from a man between 18 and 29 years old in good health. Some clones in this sample may be carry-over from other donors' samples. Both conserved end residues are part of each CDR3. The D gene is left open where the match is weak. Part of the rows lack a size; the others show once, few, many or a class for expanded clones.

j_gene: TRBJ1-5; v_gene: TRBV27; d_gene: .; abundance: .; CDR3nt: TGTGCCAGCAGTACGGTGGGGGGTCCCACCGGCCCGGGGCCCCAGCATTTT; CDR3aa: CASSTVGGPTGPGPQHF
j_gene: TRBJ1-1; v_gene: TRBV19; d_gene: TRBD1; abundance: .; CDR3nt: TGTGCCAGTAGTATCAGAAGGGGACAGGGGGGCACTGAAGCTTTCTTT; CDR3aa: CASSIRRGQGGTEAFF
j_gene: TRBJ2-1; v_gene: TRBV7-3; d_gene: TRBD1; abundance: .; CDR3nt: TGTGCCAGCAGCCCCCCCCAGGGGGCACGGGATGAGCAGTTCTTC; CDR3aa: CASSPPQGARDEQFF
j_gene: TRBJ2-7; v_gene: TRBV2; d_gene: .; abundance: .; CDR3nt: TGTGCCACCCGGCGGGCGGGACGGGACGCCAACTACGAGCAGTACTTC; CDR3aa: CATRRAGRDANYEQYF
j_gene: TRBJ1-1; v_gene: TRBV5-6; d_gene: TRBD1; abundance: few; CDR3nt: TGTGCCAGCAGCACCACAGGGGGAGGGGACACTGAAGCTTTCTTT; CDR3aa: CASSTTGGGDTEAFF
j_gene: TRBJ2-1; v_gene: TRBV5-8; d_gene: TRBD2; abundance: .; CDR3nt: TGTGCCAGCAGCTTGTGGGCTAGCGGGTACTCCTACAATGAGCAGTTCTTC; CDR3aa: CASSLWASGYSYNEQFF
j_gene: TRBJ2-7; v_gene: TRBV27; d_gene: TRBD2; abundance: .; CDR3nt: TGTGCCAGCAGTTCTAGCGGGAGAGTAGGCGAGCAGTACTTC; CDR3aa: CASSSSGRVGEQYF
j_gene: TRBJ2-3; v_gene: TRBV25-1; d_gene: .; abundance: .; CDR3nt: TGTGCCAGCATGTTAGCTATCGGTACGCAGTATTTT; CDR3aa: CASMLAIGTQYF
j_gene: TRBJ1-3; v_gene: TRBV6-5; d_gene: .; abundance: .; CDR3nt: TGTGCCAGCAGGGACAGTTTTAGCCAAGACACCATATATTTT; CDR3aa: CASRDSFSQDTIYF
j_gene: TRBJ2-5; v_gene: TRBV2; d_gene: .; abundance: .; CDR3nt: TGTGCCAGCAAGCTGTCAGGAGGGAGGCAGACCCAGTACTTC; CDR3aa: CASKLSGGRQTQYF
j_gene: TRBJ1-5; v_gene: TRBV27; d_gene: .; abundance: .; CDR3nt: TGTGCCAGCCGCCTTGCCCCGGGGAAAAAGCCCCAGCATTTT; CDR3aa: CASRLAPGKKPQHF
j_gene: TRBJ2-1; v_gene: TRBV7-9; d_gene: .; abundance: once; CDR3nt: TGTGCCAGCAGCATGGGGGATAGCGGCTACAATGAGCAGTTCTTC; CDR3aa: CASSMGDSGYNEQFF
j_gene: TRBJ1-4; v_gene: TRBV19; d_gene: .; abundance: .; CDR3nt: TGTGCCAGTAGTATAGATGTCACAACAACTAATGAAAAACTGTTTTTT; CDR3aa: CASSIDVTTTNEKLFF
j_gene: TRBJ2-7; v_gene: TRBV27; d_gene: .; abundance: .; CDR3nt: TGTGCCAGCAGTTTAGTTGTGGGTCCTACCTACGAGCAGTACTTC; CDR3aa: CASSLVVGPTYEQYF
j_gene: TRBJ1-4; v_gene: TRBV29-1; d_gene: TRBD1; abundance: .; CDR3nt: TGCAGCGTCTCTCAGGGGGGTAATGAAAAACTGTTTTTT; CDR3aa: CSVSQGGNEKLFF
j_gene: TRBJ2-7; v_gene: TRBV5-8; d_gene: .; abundance: .; CDR3nt: TGTGCCAGCAGCCCGGAGTTAAGGATTACCTACGAGCAGTACTTC; CDR3aa: CASSPELRITYEQYF
j_gene: TRBJ2-1; v_gene: TRBV30; d_gene: .; abundance: .; CDR3nt: TGTGCCTGGAGTCCTAGGGATGAGCAGTTCTTC; CDR3aa: CAWSPRDEQFF
j_gene: TRBJ2-7; v_gene: TRBV28; d_gene: .; abundance: .; CDR3nt: TGTGCCAGCAGTTTATGGCAGGAGGCCTCCTACGAGCAGTACTTC; CDR3aa: CASSLWQEASYEQYF
j_gene: TRBJ2-7; v_gene: TRBV2; d_gene: .; abundance: .; CDR3nt: TGTGCCAGCTGGCGGGACGGTTACGAGCAGTACTTC; CDR3aa: CASWRDGYEQYF
j_gene: TRBJ1-2; v_gene: TRBV6-5; d_gene: .; abundance: .; CDR3nt: TGTGCCAGCAGTCCAGGGGCGGGGGGCTACACCTTC; CDR3aa: CASSPGAGGYTF